This entry describes one T cell receptor (beta chain). This receptor's antigen is unknown. No much larger clonotype is one base removed from it; base qualities were not supplied. Collaborating institutions collected whole blood in K2EDTA tubes following their own protocols. For TCRbeta analysis, collaborators shipped samples as frozen whole blood, isolated PBMCs, or DNA extracted from either of those sample types. This entry belongs to a study of blood T cell repertoires in COVID-19 (dated by TCRdb to 2019 to 2021). Study-wide context: Collaborator samples came from the United States, Italy and Spain and covered acute and convalescent phases of COVID-19. The prospective study material was composed of cDNA or gDNA derived from T cells, B-cell-depleted T cells, or PBMCs. The dataset comprised deeply sampled blood TCRbeta repertoires from subjects exposed to, actively infected with, or recovered from COVID-19. The repertoires were released in a freely available public database intended as a resource for research on the immune response to SARS-CoV-2. The samples were drawn from the first 160 participants of the ongoing ImmuneRACE study and from 950 to 1,500 subjects provided by 6 global collaborators. A de-identified subject ID, COVID-19 status, age in years and sex were almost always included in the sample metadata. Where HLA class I and class II types were available, the types were taken from metadata supplied by the sample provider, not from assay-based typing. General findings and caveats noted by the study authors: The amount of clinical and demographic metadata varied by source and participant and was provided uncurated.

The CDR3 contains 17 residues, cysteine and phenylalanine counted. The read is trimmed to its CDR3 DNA, 51 bases read in frame from base 1. Trimming costs V 4 bases and J 2 bases, and their ends lie 19 bases apart. Taken from the germline V gene (reference sequence), the CDR1 and CDR2 loops are SGHKS and YYEKEE. The immunoSEQ Assay, a bias-controlled multiplex PCR, was used to amplify TCRbeta CDR3 regions from genomic DNA. The paper's data handling went like this. Nucleated cell counts per sample were estimated from amplification of reference gene primers within the assay. To quantify the absolute abundance of each unique TCRbeta CDR3 rearrangement, sequence reads were collapsed and filtered. For each sample, productive Simpson clonality was calculated as the square root of Simpson's diversity index across productive rearrangements. TCRdb stores this immuneACCESS table with in-frame sequences only. Part of the clones is absent; in the studies checked, under half of the shortfall reflects unresolved V genes, and no reason is known for the rest. That table furnishes V, J and clone size, whereas the DNA furnished D and trimming. The sample has around 130,000 clones on record, more than 80% of them singletons. Around 4% of the sample goes to the ten largest clones.

The sequencing input was peripheral blood. This receptor was taken from a human donor in a cohort sampled during active COVID-19. The rearranged segments are TRBV5-5 and TRBJ1-3; no D gene can be assigned with confidence. Here is the DNA: TGTGCCAGCAGCCCGGAACCCACTCGGGGTACTGGAAACACCATATATTTT. Its product reads: CASSPEPTRGTGNTIYF.